The rows below give T cell receptor beta chains drawn from one sample of a study of blood T cells in healthy people across ages. Using its own MiXCR run on the 5' RACE reads, TCRdb lists one record per CDR3 protein. The sample consists of approximately 850,000 distinct CDR3 sequences, over 45% of them appearing once. Material: blood. Source of these receptors: a young man in good health. The CDR3 runs from the conserved cysteine through the conserved F or W. A D gene is named only where the DNA matches it firmly. Some rows mark clone size as missing; the rest say once, few, many or name a class of expanded clone.

>TRBV6-5|few|TRBJ2-5|TRBD1
CASSYWDRRETQYF
TGTGCCAGCAGTTACTGGGACAGGAGAGAGACCCAGTACTTC
>TRBV6-6|.|TRBJ2-5|.
CASTQGSQETQYF
TGTGCCAGCACCCAGGGGAGCCAAGAGACCCAGTACTTC
>TRBV2|few|TRBJ2-1|TRBD2
CASNCSGSHNEQFF
TGTGCCAGCAATTGTAGCGGGAGTCATAATGAGCAGTTCTTC
>TRBV9|once|TRBJ2-6|.
CASSVAATNPGSGANVLTF
TGTGCCAGCAGCGTAGCAGCCACTAATCCAGGCTCTGGGGCCAACGTCCTGACTTTC
>TRBV6-5|.|TRBJ1-1|.
CASSYIGLVNTEAFF
TGTGCCAGCAGTTACATCGGGCTGGTGAACACTGAAGCTTTCTTT
>TRBV10-3|once|TRBJ2-3|.
CAISPSKSTDTQYF
TGTGCCATCAGTCCTAGCAAAAGCACAGATACGCAGTATTTT
>TRBV12-3/TRBV12-4|.|TRBJ2-5|TRBD2
CASSYSSSGTRTQYF
TGTGCCAGCAGTTACTCCTCTAGCGGGACCCGGACCCAGTACTTC
>TRBV28|.|TRBJ2-7|TRBD2
CASSLWPSASGRDLSYEQYF
TGTGCCAGCAGTTTATGGCCCTCCGCGAGCGGGAGGGACCTCTCCTACGAGCAGTACTTC
>TRBV4-3|few|TRBJ1-2|.
CASSQEGRHGYTF
TGCGCCAGCAGCCAAGAGGGACGCCATGGCTACACCTTC
>TRBV6-6|.|TRBJ1-1|TRBD1
CASSYKSGQAGEAFF
TGTGCCAGCAGTTACAAGTCAGGACAGGCTGGTGAAGCTTTCTTT
>TRBV7-8|.|TRBJ2-3|.
CASSMSQGDTQYF
TGTGCCAGCAGCATGAGCCAGGGGGATACGCAGTATTTT
>TRBV3-1|.|TRBJ2-7|.
CASSQEERASEQYF
TGTGCCAGCAGCCAAGAAGAGAGGGCCAGCGAGCAGTACTTC
>TRBV2|few|TRBJ2-7|.
CASSEYEQYF
TGTGCCAGCAGTGAATACGAGCAGTACTTC
>TRBV3-1|.|TRBJ1-1|.
CASSQEWGRTFF
TGTGCCAGCAGCCAAGAATGGGGGAGGACTTTCTTT
>TRBV20-1|.|TRBJ2-3|TRBD2
CSASLAGGLDTRYF
TGCAGTGCTAGCCTAGCGGGGGGGCTGGATACGCGGTATTTT
>TRBV3-1|.|TRBJ2-4|TRBD2
CASSDRTGGDIQYF
TGTGCCAGCAGCGACCGGACGGGGGGTGACATTCAGTACTTC
>TRBV7-2|.|TRBJ2-7|TRBD1
CASSLSGWETGGYEQYF
TGTGCCAGCAGCTTATCGGGGTGGGAGACAGGGGGTTACGAGCAGTACTTC
>TRBV9|.|TRBJ2-1|.
CASSVGAGISSYNEQFF
TGTGCCAGCAGCGTAGGAGCCGGAATTAGCTCCTACAATGAGCAGTTCTTC
>TRBV20-1|.|TRBJ2-1|TRBD1
CSAHDGQGEEQFF
TGCAGTGCTCACGATGGACAGGGCGAGGAGCAGTTCTTC
>TRBV30|.|TRBJ2-3|TRBD2
CAWSSGSVTDTQYF
TGTGCCTGGAGTAGCGGGAGCGTCACAGATACGCAGTATTTT
>TRBV24-1|.|TRBJ1-2|TRBD1
CATSAGTGYGYTF
TGTGCCACCAGTGCAGGGACAGGCTATGGCTACACCTTC
>TRBV20-1|once|TRBJ2-7|TRBD2
CSAAASRGDYEQYF
TGCAGTGCTGCAGCGTCGCGGGGGGATTACGAGCAGTACTTC
>TRBV30|.|TRBJ2-2|.
CAWSVGANTGELFF
TGTGCCTGGAGTGTAGGGGCGAACACCGGGGAGCTGTTTTTT
>TRBV4-1|.|TRBJ2-3|TRBD2
CASSQEAGGWAQDTQYF
TGCGCCAGCAGCCAAGAAGCCGGGGGGTGGGCGCAAGATACGCAGTATTTT
>TRBV7-2|.|TRBJ2-4|.
CASSFSPQGKNIQYF
TGTGCCAGCAGCTTCAGTCCTCAAGGCAAAAACATTCAGTACTTC
>TRBV19|.|TRBJ2-7|.
CASSMTASYEQYF
TGTGCCAGTAGTATGACAGCGTCCTACGAGCAGTACTTC
>TRBV27|many|TRBJ2-1|.
CASRILTGAPQFF
TGTGCCAGCAGAATCCTGACAGGCGCCCCACAGTTCTTC
>TRBV20-1|few|TRBJ1-6|TRBD1
CSAANQGAGSPLHF
TGCAGTGCTGCCAATCAGGGGGCGGGTTCACCCCTCCACTTT
>TRBV10-3|.|TRBJ2-1|.
CATRGVLGEQFF
TGTGCCACCCGGGGAGTGTTGGGTGAGCAGTTCTTC
>TRBV27|.|TRBJ2-1|TRBD1
CAISESGTADNEQFF
TGTGCCATCAGTGAATCCGGGACAGCAGACAATGAGCAGTTCTTC
>TRBV4-3|.|TRBJ2-5|.
CASSQDTGTRWAQYF
TGCGCCAGCAGCCAAGATACGGGGACCCGATGGGCCCAGTACTTC
>TRBV21-1|.|TRBJ2-1|.
CASSKEELAGGNNEQFF
TGTGCCAGCAGCAAAGAGGAGCTAGCGGGAGGGAATAATGAGCAGTTCTTC
>TRBV6-2/TRBV6-3|.|TRBJ2-7|.
CASRPTNYEQYF
TGTGCCAGCAGACCAACAAACTACGAGCAGTACTTC
>TRBV20-1|.|TRBJ2-7|.
CSAPTWGGASYEQYF
TGCAGTGCTCCGACCTGGGGGGGGGCCTCCTACGAGCAGTACTTC
>TRBV20-1|.|TRBJ1-1|.
CSANGNTEAFF
TGCAGTGCTAACGGGAACACTGAAGCTTTCTTT
>TRBV10-3|few|TRBJ2-7|.
CAISSGSNYEQYF
TGTGCCATCAGTTCCGGGAGCAACTACGAGCAGTACTTC
>TRBV5-1|.|TRBJ1-2|.
CASRTDSSNYGYTF
TGCGCCAGCAGAACGGACAGTTCTAACTATGGCTACACCTTC
>TRBV2|few|TRBJ2-3|.
CASRAEHTDTQYF
TGTGCCAGCAGGGCAGAGCACACAGATACGCAGTATTTT
>TRBV15|few|TRBJ2-1|TRBD2
CATKVAGLNNEQFF
TGTGCCACCAAAGTAGCGGGGCTCAACAATGAGCAGTTCTTC
>TRBV12-3/TRBV12-4|.|TRBJ2-7|.
CASSFPDNSYNEQYF
TGTGCCAGCAGTTTTCCGGATAACTCCTACAATGAGCAGTACTTC
>TRBV29-1|.|TRBJ2-1|.
CSVRRSEVFF
TGCAGCGTTAGAAGGAGTGAGGTGTTCTTC
>TRBV20-1|.|TRBJ2-3|TRBD2
CSASQYSVRAGGDTQYF
TGCAGTGCTAGTCAGTACTCGGTACGAGCGGGGGGTGATACGCAGTATTTT
>TRBV2|once|TRBJ2-4|.
CASESGYF
TGTGCCAGTGAGAGCGGGTACTTC
>TRBV20-1|once|TRBJ2-7|TRBD2
CSARKASGGSYEQYF
TGCAGTGCTAGGAAGGCTAGCGGGGGCAGCTACGAGCAGTACTTC
>TRBV7-2|.|TRBJ1-1|.
CASSFVEEGVEAFF
TGTGCCAGCAGCTTTGTCGAAGAGGGCGTGGAAGCTTTCTTT
>TRBV11-2|.|TRBJ2-7|.
CASSLEGGIYEQYF
TGTGCCAGCAGCTTAGAAGGAGGGATCTACGAGCAGTACTTC